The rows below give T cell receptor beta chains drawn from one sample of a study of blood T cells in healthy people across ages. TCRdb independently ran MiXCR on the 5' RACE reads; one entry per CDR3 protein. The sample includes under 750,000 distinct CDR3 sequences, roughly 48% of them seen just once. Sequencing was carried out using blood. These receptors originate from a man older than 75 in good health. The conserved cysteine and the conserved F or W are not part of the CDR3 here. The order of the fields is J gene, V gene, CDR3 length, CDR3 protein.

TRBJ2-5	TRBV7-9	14	ASSRGGRKQEWTQY
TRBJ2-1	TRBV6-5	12	ASISMTGVNEQF
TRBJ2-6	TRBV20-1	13	SARDGNSGANVLT
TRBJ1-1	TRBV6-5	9	ASRQGRDAF
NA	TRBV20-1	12	SAGSLAENHEQY
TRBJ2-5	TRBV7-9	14	ASSSLGTSGVHEQY
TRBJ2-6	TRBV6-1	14	ASGQPRRSGANVLT
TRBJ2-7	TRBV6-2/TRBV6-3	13	ASSYGRMPSYEQY
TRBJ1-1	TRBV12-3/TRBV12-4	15	ASTFSGGGTPSAEAF
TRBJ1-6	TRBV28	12	ASSLENYNSPLH
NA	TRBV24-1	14	ATSDPGALSPETQY